The rows below give T cell receptor beta chains drawn from one sample of a study of cytomegalovirus exposure and HLA in healthy donors. Only in-frame clones appear in the TCRdb table, and some are missing; sequencing was by immunoSEQ multiplex PCR. There are 140,000 or so clones in the sample; more than 80% occur only once, and roughly 6.4% lies in the top ten. Sequencing was performed on PBMCs. The receptors were sampled from a woman in her twenties or thirties in good health and CMV-seropositive. Each CDR3 is given with its conserved first and last residue. The D gene is left open where the match is weak. Clone sizes are given selectively: once, few, many, or a class where the clone is expanded.

TRBV27	-	TRBJ2-1	-	14	CASRQEGSYNEQFF	TGTGCCAGCCGTCAGGAGGGCTCCTACAATGAGCAGTTCTTC
TRBV2	-	TRBJ2-2	-	13	CASRGRSTGELFF	TGTGCCAGCAGGGGGCGTAGCACCGGGGAGCTGTTTTTT
TRBV4-2	-	TRBJ2-6	-	17	CASSQSVNLAGANVLTF	TGTGCCAGCAGCCAATCGGTTAATTTAGCTGGGGCCAACGTCCTGACTTTC
TRBV6-5	few	TRBJ1-1	-	14	CASSPGALNTEAFF	TGTGCCAGCAGTCCAGGGGCCCTGAACACTGAAGCTTTCTTT
TRBV28	-	TRBJ2-6	-	16	CASTLAPGAGANVLTF	TGTGCCAGCACCCTCGCCCCGGGGGCTGGGGCCAACGTCCTGACTTTC
TRBV5-1	-	TRBJ1-1	TRBD1	18	CASSVGPGQGPFNTEAFF	TGCGCCAGTAGCGTGGGTCCAGGACAGGGTCCCTTTAACACTGAAGCTTTCTTT
TRBV16	few	TRBJ1-2	-	17	CASSQWLGRAISYGYTF	TGTGCCAGCAGCCAATGGTTGGGCAGGGCCATAAGTTATGGCTACACCTTC
TRBV5-1	-	TRBJ1-2	TRBD1	12	CASSVDKDRPDF	TGCGCCAGCAGCGTGGACAAGGACAGGCCGGATTTC
TRBV15	-	TRBJ2-5	TRBD2	14	CATSSPGGEETQYF	TGTGCCACCAGCAGCCCGGGGGGGGAAGAGACCCAGTACTTC
TRBV18	-	TRBJ2-7	-	14	CASSPRDTGHEQYF	TGTGCCAGCTCACCAAGGGACACGGGGCACGAGCAGTACTTC
TRBV5-6	-	TRBJ2-7	TRBD1	14	CASSLEGASYEQYF	TGTGCCAGCAGCTTGGAGGGGGCCTCCTACGAGCAGTACTTC